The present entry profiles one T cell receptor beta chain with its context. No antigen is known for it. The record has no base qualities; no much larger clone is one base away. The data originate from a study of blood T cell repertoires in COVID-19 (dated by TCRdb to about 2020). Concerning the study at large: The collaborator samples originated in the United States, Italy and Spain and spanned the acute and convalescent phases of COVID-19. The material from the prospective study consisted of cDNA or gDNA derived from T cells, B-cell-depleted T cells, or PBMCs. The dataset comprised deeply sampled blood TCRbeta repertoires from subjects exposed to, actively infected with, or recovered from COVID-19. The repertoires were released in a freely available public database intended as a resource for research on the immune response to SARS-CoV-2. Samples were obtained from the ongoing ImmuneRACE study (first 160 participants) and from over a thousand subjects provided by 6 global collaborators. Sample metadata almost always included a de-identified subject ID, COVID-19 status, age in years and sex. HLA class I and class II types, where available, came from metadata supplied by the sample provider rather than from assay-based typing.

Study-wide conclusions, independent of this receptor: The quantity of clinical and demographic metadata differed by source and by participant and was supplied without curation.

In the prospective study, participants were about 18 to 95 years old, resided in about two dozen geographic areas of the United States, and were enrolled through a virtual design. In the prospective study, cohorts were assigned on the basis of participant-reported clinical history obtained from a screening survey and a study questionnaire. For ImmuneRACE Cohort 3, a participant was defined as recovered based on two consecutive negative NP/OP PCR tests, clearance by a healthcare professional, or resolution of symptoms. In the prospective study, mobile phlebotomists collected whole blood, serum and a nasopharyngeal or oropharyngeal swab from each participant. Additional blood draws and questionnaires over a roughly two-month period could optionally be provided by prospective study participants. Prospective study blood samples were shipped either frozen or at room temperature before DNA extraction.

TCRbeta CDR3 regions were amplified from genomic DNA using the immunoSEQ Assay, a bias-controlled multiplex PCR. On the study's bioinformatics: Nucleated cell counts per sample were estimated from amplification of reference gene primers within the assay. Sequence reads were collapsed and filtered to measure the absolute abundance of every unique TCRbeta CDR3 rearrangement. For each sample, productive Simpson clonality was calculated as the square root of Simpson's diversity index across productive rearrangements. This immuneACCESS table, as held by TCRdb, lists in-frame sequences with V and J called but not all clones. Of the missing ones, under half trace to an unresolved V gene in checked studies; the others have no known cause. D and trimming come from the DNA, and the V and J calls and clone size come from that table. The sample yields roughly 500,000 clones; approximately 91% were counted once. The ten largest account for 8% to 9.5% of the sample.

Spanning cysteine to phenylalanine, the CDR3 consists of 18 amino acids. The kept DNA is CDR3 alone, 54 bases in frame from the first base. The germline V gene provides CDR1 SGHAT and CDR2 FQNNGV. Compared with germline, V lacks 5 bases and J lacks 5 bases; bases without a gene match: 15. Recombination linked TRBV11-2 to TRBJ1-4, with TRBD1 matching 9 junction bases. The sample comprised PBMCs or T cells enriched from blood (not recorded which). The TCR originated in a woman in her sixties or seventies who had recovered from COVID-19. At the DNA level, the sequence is TGTGCCAGCAGCACAAGAACAGGGGGCCGAGTCGCGAATGAAAAACTGTTTTTT. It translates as CASSTRTGGRVANEKLFF.